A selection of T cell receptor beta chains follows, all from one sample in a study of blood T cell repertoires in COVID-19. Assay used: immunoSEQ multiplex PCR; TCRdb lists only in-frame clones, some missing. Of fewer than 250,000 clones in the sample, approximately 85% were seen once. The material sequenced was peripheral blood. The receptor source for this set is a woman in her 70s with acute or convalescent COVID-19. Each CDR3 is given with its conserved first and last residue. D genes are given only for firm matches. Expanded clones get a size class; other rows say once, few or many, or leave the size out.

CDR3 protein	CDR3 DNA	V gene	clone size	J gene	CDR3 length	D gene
CASSLPISGGARELFF	TGTGCCAGCAGCTTACCGATTAGCGGGGGGGCCCGGGAGCTGTTTTTT	TRBV5-4	NA	TRBJ2-2	16	TRBD2
CASSPDSLYAYNEQFF	TGTGCCAGCAGCCCCGACAGTCTATATGCCTACAATGAGCAGTTCTTC	TRBV7-6	NA	TRBJ2-1	16	NA
CASSFWTSGGSSETQYF	TGTGCCAGCAGTTTCTGGACTAGCGGGGGCTCCAGTGAGACCCAGTACTTC	TRBV28	NA	TRBJ2-5	17	TRBD2
CAWSVGGSQPQHF	TGTGCCTGGAGTGTAGGAGGGAGTCAGCCCCAGCATTTT	TRBV30	NA	TRBJ1-5	13	NA
CASRDSRYGYTF	TGTGCCAGCCGGGACAGCCGCTATGGCTACACCTTC	TRBV28	NA	TRBJ1-2	12	TRBD1
CASSVGQGRSGANVLTF	TGTGCCAGCAGCGTCGGACAGGGCCGCTCTGGGGCCAACGTCCTGACTTTC	TRBV9	NA	TRBJ2-6	17	TRBD1
CASSMRVRQPQHF	TGTGCCAGTAGTATGAGGGTCCGACAGCCCCAGCATTTT	TRBV19	NA	TRBJ1-5	13	NA
CASSYSGGFSYEQYF	TGTGCCAGCAGTTACTCAGGGGGGTTCTCCTACGAGCAGTACTTC	TRBV27	once	TRBJ2-7	15	NA
CASSRRAGTYEQYF	TGCGCCAGCAGTCGGCGCGCGGGAACCTACGAGCAGTACTTC	TRBV23-1	NA	TRBJ2-7	14	NA
CASSLRGSNTGELFF	TGTGCCAGCAGTTTGAGGGGGAGTAACACCGGGGAGCTGTTTTTT	TRBV27	NA	TRBJ2-2	15	NA
CASRGGPSNEKLFF	TGTGCCAGCAGGGGGGGTCCCTCTAATGAAAAACTGTTTTTT	TRBV28	once	TRBJ1-4	14	NA
CASSPWLAGGYNEQFF	TGTGCCAGCAGCCCCTGGCTGGCGGGGGGCTACAATGAGCAGTTCTTC	TRBV4-2	once	TRBJ2-1	16	TRBD2
CASSLDLGSSYNEQFF	TGTGCCAGCAGCTTGGACCTCGGGAGCTCCTACAATGAGCAGTTCTTC	TRBV5-4	NA	TRBJ2-1	16	NA
CASSGGSNYGYTF	TGTGCCAGCAGCGGAGGGTCCAACTATGGCTACACCTTC	TRBV6-4	NA	TRBJ1-2	13	NA
CASSVDLTGGLNVLTF	TGTGCCAGCAGCGTAGATTTAACAGGGGGTTTGAACGTCCTGACTTTC	TRBV9	few	TRBJ2-6	16	TRBD1
CASSQETGINYGYTF	TGCGCCAGCAGCCAAGAGACCGGGATTAACTATGGCTACACCTTC	TRBV4-1	NA	TRBJ1-2	15	NA
CASSLGYEQYF	TGTGCCAGCAGCCTCGGGTACGAGCAGTACTTC	TRBV4-2	NA	TRBJ2-7	11	NA
CASNSFQGRNTEAFF	TGCGCCAGCAACTCGTTCCAGGGGAGGAACACTGAAGCTTTCTTT	TRBV10-2	NA	TRBJ1-1	15	NA
CASSLWTGIAYEQYF	TGTGCCAGCAGCTTATGGACAGGGATCGCCTACGAGCAGTACTTC	TRBV7-2	once	TRBJ2-7	15	TRBD1
CASSYSGTGGTDTQYF	TGTGCCAGCAGTTACTCCGGGACAGGGGGCACAGATACGCAGTATTTT	TRBV6-6	NA	TRBJ2-3	16	TRBD1
CASSLRAGPPPVETQYF	TGTGCCAGCAGCTTGAGGGCTGGACCCCCCCCAGTAGAGACCCAGTACTTC	TRBV11-2	NA	TRBJ2-5	17	NA
CASSLGGQPQHF	TGTGCCAGCAGCTTAGGAGGACAGCCCCAGCATTTT	TRBV7-9	NA	TRBJ1-5	12	NA
CASSLTAGGPVTGELFF	TGCGCCAGCAGCTTGACAGCGGGGGGGCCAGTCACCGGGGAGCTGTTTTTT	TRBV5-1	NA	TRBJ2-2	17	TRBD2
CASSQATGPAELFF	TGTGCCAGCAGCCAAGCGACAGGGCCAGCGGAGCTGTTTTTT	TRBV14	NA	TRBJ2-2	14	TRBD1
CASSLMWSGPVNYGYTF	TGTGCCAGCAGTTTAATGTGGTCAGGGCCTGTAAACTATGGCTACACCTTC	TRBV27	NA	TRBJ1-2	17	NA
CASSQDRQGAWYF	TGTGCCAGCAGCCAAGATAGGCAGGGGGCATGGTATTTT	TRBV4-2	NA	TRBJ2-3	13	TRBD1
CASSLNIAGTPLHF	TGTGCCAGCAGCTTAAACATCGCAGGGACACCCCTCCACTTT	TRBV11-1	NA	TRBJ1-6	14	NA
CASSLAGGAVTDTQYF	TGCGCCAGCAGTCTAGCGGGGGGCGCAGTGACAGATACGCAGTATTTT	TRBV5-1	NA	TRBJ2-3	16	TRBD2
CASSLATQREKLFF	TGCGCCAGCAGCTTAGCAACCCAGCGGGAAAAACTGTTTTTT	TRBV5-1	NA	TRBJ1-4	14	NA
CASSLAQGRETGYTF	TGTGCCAGCAGCTTAGCGCAGGGGCGCGAGACTGGCTACACCTTC	TRBV7-2	few	TRBJ1-2	15	NA
CASSESQGRHTEAFF	TGTGCCAGCAGCGAATCACAGGGTAGGCACACTGAAGCTTTCTTT	TRBV25-1	once	TRBJ1-1	15	NA
CASRPPRERPGELFF	TGTGCCAGCAGGCCCCCCCGGGAACGCCCCGGGGAGCTGTTTTTT	TRBV21-1	NA	TRBJ2-2	15	NA